This T cell receptor beta chain derives from a study of T cells after posttransplantation cyclophosphamide (dated by TCRdb to about 2016). The study in broad terms: Using TRB sequencing, the study followed how the T cell repertoire reconstituted after myeloablative bone marrow transplantation in which posttransplantation cyclophosphamide served as GVHD prophylaxis. Samples from approximately 37 PTCy-treated patients, along with samples from some 15 of their related bone marrow donors, underwent antigen receptor sequencing. TRB sequencing was performed on blood from all 35 or so PTCy patients with 1-year posttransplant specimens. TRB sequencing was also done on up to 3 additional blood samples from 2 to 5.2 years after transplant in 3 patients, and on pretransplant blood from a handful of patients. Public TRB sequences were checked against a database of over 3,500 sequences associated with responses to pathogens, tumor antigens, self-antigens and alloantigens. Because TRA and TRB clonality correlated tightly in roughly 10 samples, the subsequent TCR analyses were limited to TRB only. The research as a whole found: Donor-recipient similarity was low at 1-2 months but increased during the first year, and donor CD8+ memory clones often dominated later blood repertoires. The TRB repertoires of T cells infiltrating skin or GI tract showed only limited overlap with the TRB repertoires of T cells in blood. Across fewer than 50 patients, TRB clonality was highly associated with recipient CMV seropositivity and CMV reactivation, and diversity in PTCy patients was similar to diversity in CNI/methotrexate controls.

Genomic DNA was the input for TRB sequencing, which was run either with the immunoSEQ assay at survey resolution or with the hsTCRB kit. For the original study's pipeline: The immunoSEQ software handled initial read processing, and the LymphoSeq R package was used for repertoire analyses. Clonality was computed as 1 minus normalized Shannon entropy, and a Gini coefficient was also calculated for each TRB dataset. To infer phenotypes in unsorted samples, TRB sequences from sorted subsets of the recipient or donor were mapped onto unsorted samples from the same recipient. The table comes from immuneACCESS by way of TCRdb, which keeps in-frame sequences with V and J called. Part of the clones is missing from these tables; in studies checked, under half for an unresolved V gene and the rest for unknown reasons. The V and J calls and clone size are taken from that table; D and trimming were inferred from the DNA. In this sample, 41,000 or so clones appear, none counted once only. Roughly 6.4% of the sample lies in the top ten.

Taken from the germline V gene, the CDR1 and CDR2 loops are MDHEN and SYDVKM. V ends up 3 bases short and J 4 bases short, with an unmatched junction base count of 6. Taken from cysteine to phenylalanine, the CDR3 has 14 residues. The CDR3 DNA has 42 bases and is translated from base 1. Related bone marrow donors provided peripheral blood samples on the day of marrow donation. Mononuclear cells from peripheral blood and bone marrow were separated by Ficoll-Hypaque density centrifugation and then cryopreserved. At least ten counts were recorded for this clone. It lacks a known antigen. The record has no base qualities; no much larger clone is one base away.

This sequence was found in a man between 25 and 39 years old in good health and a related stem cell transplant donor. Recombination connected TRBV28 to TRBJ2-7, and TRBD2 aligns with 7 junction nucleotides. Sample: PBMCs. The CDR3 reads CASSFGGGLYEQYF. The DNA is as follows: TGTGCCAGCAGTTTCGGCGGGGGACTGTACGAGCAGTACTTC.